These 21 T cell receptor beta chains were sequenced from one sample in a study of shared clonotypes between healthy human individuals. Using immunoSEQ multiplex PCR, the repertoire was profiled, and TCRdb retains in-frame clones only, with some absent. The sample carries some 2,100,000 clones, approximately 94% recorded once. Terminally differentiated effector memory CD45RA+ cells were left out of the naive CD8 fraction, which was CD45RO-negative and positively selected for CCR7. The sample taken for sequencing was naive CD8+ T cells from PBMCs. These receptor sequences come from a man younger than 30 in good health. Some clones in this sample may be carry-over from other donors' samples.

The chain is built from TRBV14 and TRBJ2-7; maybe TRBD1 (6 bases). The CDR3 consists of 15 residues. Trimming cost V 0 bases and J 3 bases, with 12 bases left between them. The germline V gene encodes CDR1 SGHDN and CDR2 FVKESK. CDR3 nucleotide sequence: TGTGCCAGCAGCCAAGATTTCAGGGGTTTCTACGAGCAGTACTTC. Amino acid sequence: CASSQDFRGFYEQYF.

The CDR3 is CASSYMPGREETQYF. The DNA of the CDR3 is TGTGCCAGCAGCTACATGCCGGGGAGGGAAGAGACCCAGTACTTC. The V and J genes are TRBV5-5 and TRBJ2-5; TRBD2 matches 7 bases. The CDR3 totals 15 residues. After removal of 3 bases from V and 3 bases from J, the junction contained 8 bases not matched to a gene. Germline V gene lookup returns CDR1 SGHKS and CDR2 YYEKEE (reference sequence).

CDR3 DNA: TGCAGCGTTGTTCCCCTACAGGCAGCCTACGAGCAGTACTTC. It specifies CSVVPLQAAYEQYF. The gene calls are TRBV29-1 and TRBJ2-5, with D perhaps matching TRBD1 (5 bases). Near its end, the DNA agrees better with TRBJ2-7, so the J call may be wrong. The CDR3 is 14 amino acids. CDR1 and CDR2 (germline): SQVTM, ANQGSEA.

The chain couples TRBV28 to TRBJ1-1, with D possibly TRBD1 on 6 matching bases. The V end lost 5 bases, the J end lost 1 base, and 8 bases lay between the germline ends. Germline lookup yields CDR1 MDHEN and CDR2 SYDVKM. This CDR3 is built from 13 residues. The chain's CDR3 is CASSGTPNTEAFF. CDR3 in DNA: TGTGCCAGCAGTGGGACACCGAACACTGAAGCTTTCTTT.

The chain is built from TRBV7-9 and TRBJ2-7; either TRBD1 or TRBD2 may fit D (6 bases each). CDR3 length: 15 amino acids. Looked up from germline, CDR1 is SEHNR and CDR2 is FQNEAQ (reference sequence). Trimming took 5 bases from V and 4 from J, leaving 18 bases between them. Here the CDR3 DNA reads TGTGCCAGCAGCCCTGGAGGGGGACTCTTTTACGAGCAGTACTTC. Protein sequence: CASSPGGGLFYEQYF.

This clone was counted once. The CDR3 loop reads CASSSDSQKRNEQFF. The CDR3 DNA follows: TGTGCCAGCAGCTCGGACTCTCAAAAGCGCAATGAGCAGTTCTTC. The rearrangement joins TRBV14 to TRBJ2-1; perhaps TRBD2 as D (5 bases). The V end lost 5 bases, the J end lost 6 bases, and 17 bases lay between the germline ends. The CDR3 spans 15 residues. CDR1 is SGHDN and CDR2 is FVKESK in the germline V gene.

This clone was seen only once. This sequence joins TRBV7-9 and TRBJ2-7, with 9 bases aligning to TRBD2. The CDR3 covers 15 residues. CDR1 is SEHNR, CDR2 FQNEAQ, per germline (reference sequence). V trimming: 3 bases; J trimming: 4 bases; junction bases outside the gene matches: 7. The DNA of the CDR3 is TGTGCCAGCAGCTTCCAGGTAGCGGGAGAGTACGAGCAGTACTTC. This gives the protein CASSFQVAGEYEQYF.

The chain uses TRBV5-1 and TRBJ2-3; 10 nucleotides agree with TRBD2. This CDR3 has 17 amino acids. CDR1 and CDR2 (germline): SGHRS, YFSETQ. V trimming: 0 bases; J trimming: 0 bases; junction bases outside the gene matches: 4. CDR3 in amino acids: CASSLGLAGPSTDTQYF. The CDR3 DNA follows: TGCGCCAGCAGCTTGGGACTAGCGGGTCCTAGCACAGATACGCAGTATTTT.

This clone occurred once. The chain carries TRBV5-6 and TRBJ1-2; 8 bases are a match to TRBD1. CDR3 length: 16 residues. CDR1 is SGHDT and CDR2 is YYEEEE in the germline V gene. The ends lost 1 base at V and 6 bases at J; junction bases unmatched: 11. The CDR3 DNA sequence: TGTGCCAGCAGCTTGTGGTTCCCCGGGACAGGTGATGGCTACACCTTC. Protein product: CASSLWFPGTGDGYTF.

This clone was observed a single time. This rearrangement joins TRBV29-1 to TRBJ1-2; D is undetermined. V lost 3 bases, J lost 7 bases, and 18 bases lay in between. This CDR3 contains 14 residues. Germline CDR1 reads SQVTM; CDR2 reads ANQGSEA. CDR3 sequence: CSVDSRGSDGGYTF. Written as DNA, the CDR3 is TGCAGCGTTGATTCCCGGGGAAGTGATGGTGGCTACACCTTC.

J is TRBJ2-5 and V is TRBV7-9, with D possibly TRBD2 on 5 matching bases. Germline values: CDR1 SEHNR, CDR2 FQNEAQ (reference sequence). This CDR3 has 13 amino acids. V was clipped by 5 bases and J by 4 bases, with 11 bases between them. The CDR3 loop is CASSLGKGETQYF. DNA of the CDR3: TGTGCCAGCAGCCTCGGGAAGGGAGAGACCCAGTACTTC.

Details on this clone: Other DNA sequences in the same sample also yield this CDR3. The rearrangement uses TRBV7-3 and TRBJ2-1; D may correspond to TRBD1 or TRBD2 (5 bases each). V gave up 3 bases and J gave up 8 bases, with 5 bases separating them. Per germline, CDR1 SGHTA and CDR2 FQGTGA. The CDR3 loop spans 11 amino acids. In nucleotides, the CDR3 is TGTGCCAGCAGCTTGGGGGATGAGCAGTTCTTC. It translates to CASSLGDEQFF.

The CDR3, as DNA: TGTGCCAGCAGCTTAGGGACGCTGCAGCCCCAGCATTTT. Translating gives CASSLGTLQPQHF. V gene TRBV13 combines with J gene TRBJ1-5; D is uncertain. Between the trimmed V and J ends, which lost 0 bases and 7 bases, there was a span of 7 bases. This CDR3 region has 13 residues. Germline V gives CDR1 PRHDT, CDR2 FYEKMQ (reference sequence). Together with reference TRBV13 and TRBJ1-5, the CDR3 gives the full variable domain: AAGVIQSPRHLIKEKRETATLKCYPIPRHDTVYWYQQGPGQDPQFLISFYEKMQSDKGSIPDRFSAQQFSDYHSELNMSSLELGDSALYFCASSLGTLQPQHFGDGTRLSIL.

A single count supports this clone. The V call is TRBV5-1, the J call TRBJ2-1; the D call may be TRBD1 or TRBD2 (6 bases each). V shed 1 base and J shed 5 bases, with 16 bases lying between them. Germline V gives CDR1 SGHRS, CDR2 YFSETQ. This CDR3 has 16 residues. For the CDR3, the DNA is TGCGCCAGCAGCTTGATACCCAGGGGACTTAACAATGAGCAGTTCTTC. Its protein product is CASSLIPRGLNNEQFF.

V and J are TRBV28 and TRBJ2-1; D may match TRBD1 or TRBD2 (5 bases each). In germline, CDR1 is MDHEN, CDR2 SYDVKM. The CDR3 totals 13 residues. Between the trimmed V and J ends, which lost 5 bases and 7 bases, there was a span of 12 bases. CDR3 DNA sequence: TGTGCCAGCAGTCAGGGACGGTTAAATGAGCAGTTCTTC. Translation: CASSQGRLNEQFF.

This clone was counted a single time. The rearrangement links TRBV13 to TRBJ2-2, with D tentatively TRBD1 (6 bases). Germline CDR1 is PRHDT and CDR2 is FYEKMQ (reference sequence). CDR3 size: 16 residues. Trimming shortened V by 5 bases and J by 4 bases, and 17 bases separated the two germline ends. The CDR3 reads CASSPTTGAGTGELFF. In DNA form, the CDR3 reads TGTGCCAGCAGCCCTACGACAGGAGCTGGCACCGGGGAGCTGTTTTTT. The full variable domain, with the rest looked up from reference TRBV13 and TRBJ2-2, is AAGVIQSPRHLIKEKRETATLKCYPIPRHDTVYWYQQGPGQDPQFLISFYEKMQSDKGSIPDRFSAQQFSDYHSELNMSSLELGDSALYFCASSPTTGAGTGELFFGEGSRLTVL.

For the CDR3, the DNA is TGTGCCTGGAGTTTACTGAACGGGGAGCTGTTTTTT. Translating it yields CAWSLLNGELFF. The chain has TRBV30 and TRBJ2-2; D gene uncertain. CDR1 GTSNPN and CDR2 SVGIG come from the germline V gene (reference sequence). The CDR3 sequence is 12 residues long. Trimming shortened V by 2 bases and J by 7 bases, and 8 bases separated the two germline ends.

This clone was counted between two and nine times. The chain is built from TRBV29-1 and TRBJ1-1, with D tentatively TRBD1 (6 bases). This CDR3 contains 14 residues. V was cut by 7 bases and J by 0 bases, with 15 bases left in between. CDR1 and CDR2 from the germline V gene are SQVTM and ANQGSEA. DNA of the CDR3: TGCAGCGGGAGGACAGCTTATCTGAACACTGAAGCTTTCTTT. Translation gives CSGRTAYLNTEAFF.

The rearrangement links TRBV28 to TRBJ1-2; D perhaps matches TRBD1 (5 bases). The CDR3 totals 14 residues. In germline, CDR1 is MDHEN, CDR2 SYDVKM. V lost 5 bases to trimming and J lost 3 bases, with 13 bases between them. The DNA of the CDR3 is TGTGCCAGCAGTCGCCGCCGGGACTACTATGGCTACACCTTC. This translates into CASSRRRDYYGYTF.

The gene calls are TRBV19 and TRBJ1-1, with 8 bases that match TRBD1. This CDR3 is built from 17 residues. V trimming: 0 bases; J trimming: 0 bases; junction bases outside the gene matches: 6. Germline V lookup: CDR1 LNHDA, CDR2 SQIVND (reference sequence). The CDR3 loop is CASSIEAGTGLNTEAFF. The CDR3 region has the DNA TGTGCCAGTAGTATAGAAGCCGGGACAGGTTTGAACACTGAAGCTTTCTTT.

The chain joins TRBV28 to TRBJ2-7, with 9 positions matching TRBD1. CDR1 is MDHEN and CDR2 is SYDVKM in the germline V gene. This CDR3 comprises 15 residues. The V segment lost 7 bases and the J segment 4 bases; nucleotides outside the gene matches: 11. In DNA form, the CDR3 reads TGTGCCAGCATACGACAGGGGGAGATGTGGTACGAGCAGTACTTC. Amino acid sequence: CASIRQGEMWYEQYF.